The subject of this entry is one T cell receptor beta chain. Antigen unknown. Data came from immunoSEQ multiplex PCR; TCRdb stores just in-frame clones and leaves some out. The table records approximately 140,000 clones, roughly 90% of them present only once. This specimen belongs to a study of Ad26.COV2.S vaccination and SARS-CoV-2 variants. Study-wide points: It was reported that spike-specific CD8+ and CD4+ T cell responses were substantially broad after vaccination. Ad26.COV2.S recipients had broader spike-specific TCRs (P = 0.0014).

CDR1 and CDR2 (germline): SGHKS, YYEKEE (reference sequence). The V end was cut by 0 bases, the J end by 1 base, with 14 bases between. This CDR3 has 17 residues. The V gene is TRBV5-5, the J gene TRBJ1-3, with D possibly matching TRBD1 (6 bases). Sequenced material: peripheral blood, taken after recovery from COVID-19. The clonotype was recovered from a human donor who had recovered from COVID-19. CDR3 nucleotide sequence: TGTGCCAGCAGCTTGGCCCGGACAGCAACATCTGGAAACACCATATATTTT. It is translated as CASSLARTATSGNTIYF.